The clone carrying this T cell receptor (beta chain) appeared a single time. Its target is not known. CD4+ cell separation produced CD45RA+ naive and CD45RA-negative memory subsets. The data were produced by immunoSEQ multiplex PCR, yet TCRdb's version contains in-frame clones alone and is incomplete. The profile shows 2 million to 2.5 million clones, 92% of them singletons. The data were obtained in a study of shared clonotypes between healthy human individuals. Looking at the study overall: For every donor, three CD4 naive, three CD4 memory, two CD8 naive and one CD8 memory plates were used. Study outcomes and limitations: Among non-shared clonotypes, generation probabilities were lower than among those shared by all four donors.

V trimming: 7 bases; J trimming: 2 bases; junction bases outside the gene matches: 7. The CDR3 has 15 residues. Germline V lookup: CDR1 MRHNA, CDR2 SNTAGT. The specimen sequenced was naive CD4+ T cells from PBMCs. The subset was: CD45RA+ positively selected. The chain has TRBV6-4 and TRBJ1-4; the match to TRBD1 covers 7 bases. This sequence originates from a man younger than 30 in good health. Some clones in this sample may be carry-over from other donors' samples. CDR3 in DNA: TGTGCCAGCACCCAGGACAGGAGGACTAATGAAAAACTGTTTTTT. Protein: CASTQDRRTNEKLFF.